Here is one T cell receptor (beta chain) with its context. The antigen this receptor binds is unknown. Qualities for individual bases were not recorded, and no much larger clone is one base off. The donors were included in the validation cohort of over a hundred subjects, a group kept apart from the roughly 730-subject first cohort. This sample is part of a study of cytomegalovirus exposure and HLA in healthy donors (dated by TCRdb to 2015 to 2018). Describing the broader study: According to a later analysis, one platform produced both the 120 validation repertoires and the 670 or so repertoires of the first cohort. To predict cytomegalovirus infection status, the study combined high-throughput TCR immunosequencing, statistical association of individual TCRs with disease status, and machine learning. The study aimed to test whether cataloging public T cell receptors could reveal signatures of past pathogen exposure. A separate validation cohort of 100 to 150 different subjects was used in addition to the roughly 700-subject first cohort.

The full study reports these points: In the study, some 180 TCR beta chains were listed as associated with cytomegalovirus. A few of the identified cytomegalovirus-associated TCR beta chains were confirmed in vitro to be specific for cytomegalovirus antigens. The authors suggested that the approach could potentially be extended to other disease states and immunological phenotypes. In both the original and validation cohorts, the classifier was reported to diagnose cytomegalovirus status with high specificity and sensitivity. Most TCR sequences were seen in very few donors, while some public TCRs were found in many individuals. All 110 or so repertoires were used to score co-occurrence in the validation cohort in a later analysis, because that analysis had no HLA typing for the cohort. Subsequent analysis determined that TCRs grouped into clusters in the first cohort also showed a tendency toward co-occurrence across the 120 validation repertoires, and roughly 94% of cluster scores exceeded 0.

Cut back by 0 bases and 2 bases, the V and J ends lie 17 bases apart. The germline V gene (reference sequence) sets CDR1 to GTSNPN and CDR2 to SVGIG. The CDR3 sequence holds 16 residues, the cysteine and phenylalanine included. The read is trimmed to its CDR3 DNA, 48 bases read in frame from base 1. The library was made by the immunoSEQ multiplex PCR assay. The original methods were these. A statistical classification framework was developed to diagnose cytomegalovirus status using the catalog of TCR beta chain sequences. Here the immuneACCESS table is served through TCRdb, limited to in-frame sequences with V and J called. Missing clones are a known gap in these copies; in checked studies unresolved V genes cover under half, and the rest lacks a known reason. That table is the source of V, J and clone size, and D and trimming were worked out from the DNA. Here the sample has about 220,000 clones; roughly 83% occur a single time. About an eighth of the sample is held by the ten biggest clonotypes.

The sequenced sample was PBMCs. The origin of this receptor is a woman aged 30 to 39 in good health and CMV-seropositive. The sequence joins TRBV30 to TRBJ2-7, with no confident D gene call. The CDR3 sequence is CAWSVGRSIITYEQYF. Here is the DNA: TGTGCCTGGAGTGTGGGTAGATCGATTATAACCTACGAGCAGTACTTC.